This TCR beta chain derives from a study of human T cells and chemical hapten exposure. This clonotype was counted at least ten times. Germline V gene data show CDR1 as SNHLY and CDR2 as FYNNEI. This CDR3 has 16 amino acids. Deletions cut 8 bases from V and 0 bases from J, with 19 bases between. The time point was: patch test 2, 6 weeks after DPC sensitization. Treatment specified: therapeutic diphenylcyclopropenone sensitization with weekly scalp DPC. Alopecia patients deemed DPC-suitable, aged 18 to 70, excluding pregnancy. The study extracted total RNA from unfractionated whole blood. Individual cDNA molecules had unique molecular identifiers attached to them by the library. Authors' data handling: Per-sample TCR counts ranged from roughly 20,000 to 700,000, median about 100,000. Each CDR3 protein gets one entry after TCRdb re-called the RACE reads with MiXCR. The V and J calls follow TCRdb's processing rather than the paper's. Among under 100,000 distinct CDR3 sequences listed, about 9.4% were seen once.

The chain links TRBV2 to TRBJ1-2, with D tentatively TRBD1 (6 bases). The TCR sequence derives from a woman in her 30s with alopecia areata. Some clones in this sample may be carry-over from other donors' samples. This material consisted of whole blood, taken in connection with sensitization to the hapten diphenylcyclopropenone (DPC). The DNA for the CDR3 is TGTGCCAGCCGCCAGGGACACGGCAAAGCTAACTATGGCTACACCTTC. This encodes CASRQGHGKANYGYTF. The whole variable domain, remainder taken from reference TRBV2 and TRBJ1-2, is EPEVTQTPSHQVTQMGQEVILRCVPISNHLYFYWYRQILGQKVEFLVSFYNNEISEKSEIFDDQFSVERPDGSNFTLKIRSTKLEDSAMYFCASRQGHGKANYGYTFGSGTRLTVV.